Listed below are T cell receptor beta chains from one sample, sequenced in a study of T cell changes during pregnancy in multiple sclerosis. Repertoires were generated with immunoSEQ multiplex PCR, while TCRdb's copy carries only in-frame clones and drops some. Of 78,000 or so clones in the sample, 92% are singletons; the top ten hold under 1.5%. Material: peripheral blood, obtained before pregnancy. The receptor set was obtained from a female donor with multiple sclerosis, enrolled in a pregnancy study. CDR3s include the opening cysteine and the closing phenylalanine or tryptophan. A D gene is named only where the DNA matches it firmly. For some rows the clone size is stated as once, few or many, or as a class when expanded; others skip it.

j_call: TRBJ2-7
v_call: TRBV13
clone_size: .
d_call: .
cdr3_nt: TGTGCCAGCAGCCGGGGACAAGACCTACGGGAGCAGTACTTC
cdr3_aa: CASSRGQDLREQYF

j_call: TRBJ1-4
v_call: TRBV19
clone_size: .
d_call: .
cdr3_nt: TGTGCCAGTAGTGACAGATCTGAAAAACTGTTTTTT
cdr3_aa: CASSDRSEKLFF

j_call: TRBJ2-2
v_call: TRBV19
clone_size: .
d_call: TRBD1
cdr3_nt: TGTGCCAGTAGTAGACGAGGGGACAGACCGAACACCGGGGAGCTGTTTTTT
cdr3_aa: CASSRRGDRPNTGELFF

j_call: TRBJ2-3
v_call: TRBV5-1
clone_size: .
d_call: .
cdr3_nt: TGCGCCAGCAGCTTGGCTACAGATACGCAGTATTTT
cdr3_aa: CASSLATDTQYF

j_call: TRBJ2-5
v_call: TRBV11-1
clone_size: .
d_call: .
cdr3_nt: TGTGCCAGCAGCTTAAGACAGCAAGAGACCCAGTACTTC
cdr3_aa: CASSLRQQETQYF

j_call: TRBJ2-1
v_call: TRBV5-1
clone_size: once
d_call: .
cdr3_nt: TGCGCCAGCAGCTTGGGGGGGCAGGGGTATAGTGAGCAGTTCTTC
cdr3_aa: CASSLGGQGYSEQFF

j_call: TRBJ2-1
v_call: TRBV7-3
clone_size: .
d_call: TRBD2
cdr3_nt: TGTGCCAGCTCAATAGCGGGGGGGCGTTTCGCTGAGCAGTTCTTC
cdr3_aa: CASSIAGGRFAEQFF

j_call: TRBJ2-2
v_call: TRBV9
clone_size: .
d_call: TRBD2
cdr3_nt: TGTGCCAGCAGCGTAGGGGTAGCGGGGAACACCGGGGAGCTGTTTTTT
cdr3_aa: CASSVGVAGNTGELFF

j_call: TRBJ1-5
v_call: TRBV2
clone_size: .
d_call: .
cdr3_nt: TGTGCCAGCAGTAACGGGATATATGGAAATCAGCCCCAGCATTTT
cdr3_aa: CASSNGIYGNQPQHF

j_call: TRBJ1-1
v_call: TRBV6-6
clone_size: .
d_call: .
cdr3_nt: TGTGCCAGCAGCCACACCCGCGGGGGGGCGCGGACTGAAGCTTTCTTT
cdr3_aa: CASSHTRGGARTEAFF

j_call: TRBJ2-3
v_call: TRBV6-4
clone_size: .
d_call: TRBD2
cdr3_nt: TGTGCCAGCAGTGATTCTAGCCGGGGGGATACAGATACGCAGTATTTT
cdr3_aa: CASSDSSRGDTDTQYF

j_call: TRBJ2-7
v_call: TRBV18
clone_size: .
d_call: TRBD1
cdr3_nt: TGTGCCAGCTCACCCGGGACAGCTAGCTCCTACGAGCAGTACTTC
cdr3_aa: CASSPGTASSYEQYF

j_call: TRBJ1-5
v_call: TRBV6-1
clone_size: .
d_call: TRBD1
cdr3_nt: TGTGCCAGCAGTGTAAGACCGGGACAGGTCAATCAGCCCCAGCATTTT
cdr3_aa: CASSVRPGQVNQPQHF

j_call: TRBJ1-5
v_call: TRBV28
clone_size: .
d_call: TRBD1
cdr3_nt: TGTGCCAGCAGTTTACGGACAGGTTATCAGCCCCAGCATTTT
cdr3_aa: CASSLRTGYQPQHF

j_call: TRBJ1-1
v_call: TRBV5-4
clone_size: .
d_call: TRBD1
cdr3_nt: TGTGCCAGCAGACGGGACAGCCTGAACACTGAAGCTTTCTTT
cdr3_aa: CASRRDSLNTEAFF

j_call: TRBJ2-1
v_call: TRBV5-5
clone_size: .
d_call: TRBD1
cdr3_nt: TGTGCCAGCAGCTTCAGGGGGCTTTCGGATGAGCAGTTCTTC
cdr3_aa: CASSFRGLSDEQFF

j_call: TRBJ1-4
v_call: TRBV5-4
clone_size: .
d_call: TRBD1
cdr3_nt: TGTGCCAGCAGCCCGACAGGGGGCGCGGATGAAAAACTGTTTTTT
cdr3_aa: CASSPTGGADEKLFF

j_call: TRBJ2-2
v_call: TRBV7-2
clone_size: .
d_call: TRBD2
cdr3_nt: TGTGCCAGCAGCTGGATTCAGGGCGGGGGGGCCACCGGGGAGCTGTTTTTT
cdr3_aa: CASSWIQGGGATGELFF

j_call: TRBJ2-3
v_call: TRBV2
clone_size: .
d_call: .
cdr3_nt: TGTGCCAGCAGTCTTGAGTCGACAGTTCGGGATACGCAGTATTTT
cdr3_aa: CASSLESTVRDTQYF

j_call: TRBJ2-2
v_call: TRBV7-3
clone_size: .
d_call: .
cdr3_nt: TGTGCCAGCAGCTCACAGGGGAACACCGGGGAGCTGTTTTTT
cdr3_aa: CASSSQGNTGELFF

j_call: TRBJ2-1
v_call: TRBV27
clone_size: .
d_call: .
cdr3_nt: TGTGCCAGCAGTATCCAACCCGCGGGGTACTCCTACAATGAGCAGTTCTTC
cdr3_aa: CASSIQPAGYSYNEQFF

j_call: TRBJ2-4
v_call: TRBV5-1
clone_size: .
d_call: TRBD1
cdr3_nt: TGCGCCAGCAGCTTGGAGGGGGCGGTTCAGTACTTC
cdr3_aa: CASSLEGAVQYF

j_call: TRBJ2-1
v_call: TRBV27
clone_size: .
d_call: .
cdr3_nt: TGTGCCAGCAGTTCCCTCAGTTCGGGTAGGGGGGGCTACAATGAGCAGTTCTTC
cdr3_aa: CASSSLSSGRGGYNEQFF

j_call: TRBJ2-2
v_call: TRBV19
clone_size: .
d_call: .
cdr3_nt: TGTGCCAGTACCCGGCCCGCCGGGGGGGAGCTGTTTTTT
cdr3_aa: CASTRPAGGELFF

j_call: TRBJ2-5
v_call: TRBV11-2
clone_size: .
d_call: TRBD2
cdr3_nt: TGTGCCAGCAGCCCCCGGAGGACTAGCGGTACAGAGACCCAGTACTTC
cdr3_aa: CASSPRRTSGTETQYF

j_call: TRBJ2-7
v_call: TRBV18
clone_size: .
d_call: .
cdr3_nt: TGTGCCAGCTCACCGCCAACAGGGCACCGGACCTACGAGCAGTACTTC
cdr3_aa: CASSPPTGHRTYEQYF

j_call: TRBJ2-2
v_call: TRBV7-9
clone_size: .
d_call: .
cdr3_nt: TGTGCCAGCAGCTTAACGAGTCGGGAGCTGTTTTTT
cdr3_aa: CASSLTSRELFF

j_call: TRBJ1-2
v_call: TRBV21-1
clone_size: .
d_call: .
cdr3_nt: TGTGCCAGCAGCAAAGCGGGACAGGCGGGAGGCTACACCTTC
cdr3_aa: CASSKAGQAGGYTF

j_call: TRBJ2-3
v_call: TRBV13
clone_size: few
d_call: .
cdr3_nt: TGTGCCAGCGAGGCTACGTCAGATACGCAGTATTTT
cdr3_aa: CASEATSDTQYF

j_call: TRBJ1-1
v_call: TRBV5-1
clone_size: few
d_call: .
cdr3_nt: TGCGCCAGCAGCAAACCAGGGTACACTGAAGCTTTCTTT
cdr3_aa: CASSKPGYTEAFF

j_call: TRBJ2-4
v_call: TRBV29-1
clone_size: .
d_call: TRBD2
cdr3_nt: TGCAGCGTTGAAGCCCCGGGGGGGGGAGCCAAAAACATTCAGTACTTC
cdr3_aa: CSVEAPGGGAKNIQYF

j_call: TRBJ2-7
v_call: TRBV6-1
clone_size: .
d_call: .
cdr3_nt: TGTGCCAGCAGTGGTCGGTCGAGGAACCCCTACGAGCAGTACTTC
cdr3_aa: CASSGRSRNPYEQYF

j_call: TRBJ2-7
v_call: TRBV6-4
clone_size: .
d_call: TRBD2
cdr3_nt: TGTGCCAGCAGTGACGCAACTAGCGGGGGTTATAGCTCCTACGAGCAGTACTTC
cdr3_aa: CASSDATSGGYSSYEQYF

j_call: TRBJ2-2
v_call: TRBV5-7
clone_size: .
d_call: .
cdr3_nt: TGTGCCAGCAGTTCAGGGGCGGTGGACACCGGGGAGCTGTTTTTT
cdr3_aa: CASSSGAVDTGELFF

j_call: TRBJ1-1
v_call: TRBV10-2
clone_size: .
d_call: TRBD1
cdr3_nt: TGCGCCAGCAGTGAAGGCAGGGGGATGGTATCAGCTTTCTTT
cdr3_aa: CASSEGRGMVSAFF

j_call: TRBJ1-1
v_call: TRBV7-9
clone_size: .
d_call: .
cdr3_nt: TGTGCCAGCAGGGCGGGGGGAAACACTGAAGCTTTCTTT
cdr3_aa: CASRAGGNTEAFF

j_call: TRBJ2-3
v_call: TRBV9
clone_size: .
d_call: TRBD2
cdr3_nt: TGTGCCAGCAGCGAATGGACTAGCGGGGGGGCCTTCGATACGCAGTATTTT
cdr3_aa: CASSEWTSGGAFDTQYF

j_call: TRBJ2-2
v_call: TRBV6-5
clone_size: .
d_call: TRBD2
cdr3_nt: TGTGCCAGCAGCACTAGCGGGGGGGCCGGGGAGCTGTTTTTT
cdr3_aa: CASSTSGGAGELFF

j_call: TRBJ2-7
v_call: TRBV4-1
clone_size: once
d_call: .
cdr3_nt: TGCGCCAGCAGCCCCGGGAGAGTTGACTCCTACGAGCAGTACTTC
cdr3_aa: CASSPGRVDSYEQYF

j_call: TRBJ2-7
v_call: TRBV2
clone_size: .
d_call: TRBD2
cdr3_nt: TGTGCCAGCAGTGGGACTAGCGCGGTACCCGACTCCTACGAGCAGTACTTC
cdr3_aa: CASSGTSAVPDSYEQYF

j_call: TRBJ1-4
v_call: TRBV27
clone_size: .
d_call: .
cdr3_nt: TGTGCCAGCAGTTTCACTGGACCCAGCGGGACTAATGAAAAACTGTTTTTT
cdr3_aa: CASSFTGPSGTNEKLFF

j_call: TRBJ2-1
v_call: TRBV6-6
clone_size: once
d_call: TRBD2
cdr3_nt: TGTGCCAGCAGTTACGGCGGGGGGCCCCCCAATGAGCAGTTCTTC
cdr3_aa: CASSYGGGPPNEQFF

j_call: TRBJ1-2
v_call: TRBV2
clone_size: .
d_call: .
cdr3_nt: TGTGCCAGCACCGCCGAGTATGGCTACACCTTC
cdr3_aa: CASTAEYGYTF

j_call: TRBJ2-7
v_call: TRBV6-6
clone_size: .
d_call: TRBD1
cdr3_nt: TGTGCCAGCAGTCTAGACAGGGGCTACGAGCAGTACTTC
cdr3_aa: CASSLDRGYEQYF

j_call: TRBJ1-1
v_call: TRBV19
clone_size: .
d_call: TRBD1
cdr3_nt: TGTGCCAGTCAGGACAGGGAAAACACTGAAGCTTTCTTT
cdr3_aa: CASQDRENTEAFF

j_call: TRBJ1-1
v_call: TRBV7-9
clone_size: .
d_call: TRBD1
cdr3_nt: TGTGCCAGCAGCTCCGGACAGGGTAACACTGAAGCTTTCTTT
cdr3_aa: CASSSGQGNTEAFF

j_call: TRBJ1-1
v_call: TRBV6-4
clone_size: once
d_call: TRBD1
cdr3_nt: TGTGCCAGCAGTCGGACAGGGGGTTTTAGCACTGAAGCTTTCTTT
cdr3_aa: CASSRTGGFSTEAFF

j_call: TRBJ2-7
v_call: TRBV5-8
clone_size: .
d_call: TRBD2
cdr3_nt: TGTGCCAGCAGCTTGGGGCTAGCGGGGGGGTCCTACGAGCAGTACTTC
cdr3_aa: CASSLGLAGGSYEQYF

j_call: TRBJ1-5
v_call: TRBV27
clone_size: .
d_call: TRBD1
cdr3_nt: TGTGCCAGCAGTCCAGGAGACAGGGTAAGCAATCAGCCCCAGCATTTT
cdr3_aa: CASSPGDRVSNQPQHF

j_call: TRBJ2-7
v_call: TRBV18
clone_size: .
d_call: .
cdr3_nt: TGTGCCAGCTCACCACCTATTAGAAGCTCCTACGAGCAGTACTTC
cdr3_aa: CASSPPIRSSYEQYF

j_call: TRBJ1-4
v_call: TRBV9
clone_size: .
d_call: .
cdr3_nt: TGTGCCAGCAGCGTAGGGGCGGGGGCTGGGACTAATGAAAAACTGTTTTTT
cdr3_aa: CASSVGAGAGTNEKLFF

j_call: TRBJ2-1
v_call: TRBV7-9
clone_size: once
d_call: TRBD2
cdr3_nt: TGTGCCAGCAGCTTAGATCTAGCGGGGGGGCCGAGGAATGAGCAGTTCTTC
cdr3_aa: CASSLDLAGGPRNEQFF

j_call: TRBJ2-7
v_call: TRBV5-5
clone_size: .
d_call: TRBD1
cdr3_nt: TGTGCCAGCACCAGACAGGGATACTACTACGAGCAGTACTTC
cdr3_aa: CASTRQGYYYEQYF

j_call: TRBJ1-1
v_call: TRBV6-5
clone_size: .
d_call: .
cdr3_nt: TGTGCCAGCATGGTGGGGGGCACTGAAGCTTTCTTT
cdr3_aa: CASMVGGTEAFF

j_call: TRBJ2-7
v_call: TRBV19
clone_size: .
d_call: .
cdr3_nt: TGTGCCAGTAGTATAGCACCTTTGGGCGCCTACGAGCAGTACTTC
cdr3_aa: CASSIAPLGAYEQYF

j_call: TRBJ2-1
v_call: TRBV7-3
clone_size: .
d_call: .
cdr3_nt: TGTGCCAGCAGCTTATATCCAGGAACCTACAATGAGCAGTTCTTC
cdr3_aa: CASSLYPGTYNEQFF

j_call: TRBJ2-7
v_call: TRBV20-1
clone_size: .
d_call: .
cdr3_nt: TGCAGTGCTGGGACAAGCTACGAGCAGTACTTC
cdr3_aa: CSAGTSYEQYF

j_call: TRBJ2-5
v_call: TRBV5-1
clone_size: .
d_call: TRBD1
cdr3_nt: TGCGCCAGCAGCTTGACAGGGGGCGTCGAGACCCAGTACTTC
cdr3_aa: CASSLTGGVETQYF

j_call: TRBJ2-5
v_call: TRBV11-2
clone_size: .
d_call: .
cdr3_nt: TGTGCCAGCAGCTTTGAATTAGCGTGGGAGACCCAGTACTTC
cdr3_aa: CASSFELAWETQYF

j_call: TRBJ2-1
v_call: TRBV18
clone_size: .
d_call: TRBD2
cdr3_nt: TGTGCCAGCTCACCCCCTTTAGCGGGGGGCGTCAACAATGAGCAGTTCTTC
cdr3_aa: CASSPPLAGGVNNEQFF